This TCR beta chain was sequenced for a study of shared clonotypes between healthy human individuals. Assay used: immunoSEQ multiplex PCR; TCRdb lists only in-frame clones, some missing. The profile shows approximately 500,000 clones, 81% of them singletons. The CDR3 spans 16 residues. Germline CDR1 MNHEY, CDR2 SMNVEV (reference sequence). Trimming took 0 bases from V and 4 from J, leaving 13 bases between them. As concerns this clone: This sequence is one base from a far larger clone and is likely a read error. Additional DNA sequences in this sample encode the identical CDR3.

The chain couples TRBV27 to TRBJ2-1; D uncertain. The clonotype originates from a woman aged 40 to 50 in good health. Some clones in this sample may be carry-over from other donors' samples. The specimen was PBMCs. The CDR3 loop reads CASSLSTGSRYNEQFF. The CDR3 DNA sequence: TGTGCCAGCAGTTTATCAACGGGTTCTCGGTACAATGAGCAGTTCTTC.